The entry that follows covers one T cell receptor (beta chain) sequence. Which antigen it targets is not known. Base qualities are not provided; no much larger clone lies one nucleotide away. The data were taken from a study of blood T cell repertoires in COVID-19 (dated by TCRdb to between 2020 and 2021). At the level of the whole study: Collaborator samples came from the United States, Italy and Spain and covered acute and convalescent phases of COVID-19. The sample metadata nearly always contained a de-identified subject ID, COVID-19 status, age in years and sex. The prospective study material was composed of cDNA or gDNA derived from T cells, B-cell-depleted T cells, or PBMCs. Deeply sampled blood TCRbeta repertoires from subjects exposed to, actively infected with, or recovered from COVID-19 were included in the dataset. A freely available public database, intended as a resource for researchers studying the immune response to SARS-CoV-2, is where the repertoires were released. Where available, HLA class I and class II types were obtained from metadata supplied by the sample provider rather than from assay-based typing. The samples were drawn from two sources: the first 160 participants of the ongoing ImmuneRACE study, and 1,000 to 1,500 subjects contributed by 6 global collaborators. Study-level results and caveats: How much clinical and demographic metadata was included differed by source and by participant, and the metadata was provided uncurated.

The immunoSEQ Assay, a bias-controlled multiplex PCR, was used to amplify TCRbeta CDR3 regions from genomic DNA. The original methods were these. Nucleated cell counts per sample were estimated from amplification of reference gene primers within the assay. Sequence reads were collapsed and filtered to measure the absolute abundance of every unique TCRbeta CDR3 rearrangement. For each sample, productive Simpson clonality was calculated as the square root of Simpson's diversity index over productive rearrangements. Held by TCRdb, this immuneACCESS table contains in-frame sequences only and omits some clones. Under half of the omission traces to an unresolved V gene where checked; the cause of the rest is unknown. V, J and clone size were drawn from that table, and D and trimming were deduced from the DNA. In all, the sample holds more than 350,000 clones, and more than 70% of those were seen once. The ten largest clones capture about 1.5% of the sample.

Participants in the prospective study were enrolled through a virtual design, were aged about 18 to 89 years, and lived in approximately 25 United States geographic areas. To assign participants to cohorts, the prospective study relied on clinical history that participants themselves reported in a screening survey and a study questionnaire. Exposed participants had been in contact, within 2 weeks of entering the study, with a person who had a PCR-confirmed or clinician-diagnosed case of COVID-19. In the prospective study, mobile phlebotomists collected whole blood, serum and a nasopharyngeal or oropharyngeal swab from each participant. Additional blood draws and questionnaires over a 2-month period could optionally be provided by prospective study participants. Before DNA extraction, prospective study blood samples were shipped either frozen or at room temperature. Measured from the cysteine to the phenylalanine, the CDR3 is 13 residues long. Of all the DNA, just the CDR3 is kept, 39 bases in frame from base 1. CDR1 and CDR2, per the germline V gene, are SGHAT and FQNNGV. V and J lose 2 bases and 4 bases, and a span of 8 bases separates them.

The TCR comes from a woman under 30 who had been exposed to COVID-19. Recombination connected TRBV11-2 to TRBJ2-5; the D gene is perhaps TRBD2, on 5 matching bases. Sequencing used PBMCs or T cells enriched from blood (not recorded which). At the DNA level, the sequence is TGTGCCAGCAGCTTACCGGGGATAGAGACCCAGTACTTC. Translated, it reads CASSLPGIETQYF.